The 15 T cell receptor beta chains below were found in one sample sequenced in a study of blood T cell repertoires in COVID-19. The table came from immunoSEQ multiplex PCR; TCRdb's copy has only in-frame clones and leaves some out. The sample shows some 230,000 clones, around four fifths of them seen only once. Source material: peripheral blood. The receptor source for this set is a woman of 80 years or more with COVID-19, enrolled during active disease.

J is TRBJ2-3 and V is TRBV9; 10 nucleotides agree with TRBD2. Trimming removed 0 bases from V and 5 bases from J; junction bases left unmatched: 9. Per germline, CDR1 SGDLS and CDR2 YYNGEE. The CDR3 consists of 17 residues. DNA for the CDR3: TGTGCCAGCAGCGTAGGTCCAGCGGGGGGGCCGGGAGATACGCAGTATTTT. This gives the protein CASSVGPAGGPGDTQYF.

The J gene is TRBJ1-1, the V gene TRBV5-1; 7 positions agree with TRBD1. With V trimmed by 4 bases and J by 4 bases, 10 bases remained unmatched. In germline, CDR1 is SGHRS, CDR2 YFSETQ. The CDR3 sequence is 15 residues long. The CDR3 is CASSLTGQLSTEAFF. CDR3 DNA: TGCGCCAGCAGCCTTACGGGACAGCTATCCACTGAAGCTTTCTTT.

The chain combines TRBV5-1 with TRBJ2-1; TRBD2 aligns across 10 bases. CDR1 and CDR2 (germline): SGHRS, YFSETQ. The CDR3 has 17 residues. The junction had 11 bases not matched to a gene; V was cut back by 4 bases and J by 4 bases. CDR3: CASSSTSGTQGYNEQFF. The CDR3, as DNA: TGCGCCAGCAGCAGTACTAGCGGGACTCAGGGGTACAATGAGCAGTTCTTC.

This clone was observed a few times. The V call is TRBV7-9, the J call TRBJ1-4; TRBD1 might be the D (6 bases). The germline CDR1 and CDR2 sequences are SEHNR and FQNEAQ (reference sequence). Trimming shortened V by 1 base and J by 8 bases, and 8 bases separated the two germline ends. The CDR3 consists of 13 residues. The CDR3 nucleotides read TGTGCCAGCAGCTTAGGACAGGCGGAAAAACTGTTTTTT. Translating it yields CASSLGQAEKLFF.

The rearrangement links TRBV20-1 to TRBJ1-1; D might be TRBD1 (5 bases). Germline V lookup: CDR1 DFQATT, CDR2 SNEGSKA (reference sequence). The CDR3 contains 11 residues. V lost 3 bases, J lost 11 bases, and 13 bases lay in between. CDR3 in DNA: TGCAGTGCTAGGGGGGGGGATGTGGCTTTCTTT. Translated, it gives CSARGGDVAFF.

This clone was seen just once. This chain links TRBV11-3 with TRBJ2-7; D may be TRBD2 (6 bases). Germline CDR1 and CDR2: SGHNT and YENEEA. This CDR3 is 14 amino acids long. Trimming took off 4 bases at V and 4 bases at J, with 14 bases between the two ends. The CDR3 nucleotides read TGTGCCAGCAGCTCCGGGGAGGACCCATACGAGCAGTACTTC. Translation: CASSSGEDPYEQYF.

This clone was seen only once. This sequence joins TRBV5-4 and TRBJ2-1; 7 nucleotides line up with TRBD2. CDR1 is SGHNT and CDR2 is YYREEE in the germline V gene (reference sequence). The CDR3 contains 14 residues. V gave up 4 bases and J gave up 9 bases; unmatched junction bases: 10. The CDR3 DNA reads TGTGCCAGCAGCACCCCGACTAGCTCAGGTGAGCAGTTCTTC. Protein product: CASSTPTSSGEQFF.

This chain links TRBV7-2 with TRBJ1-5, with D perhaps matching TRBD1 (6 bases). CDR1 is SGHTA, CDR2 FQGNSA, per germline. The CDR3 consists of 16 residues. Trimming took off 0 bases at V and 6 bases at J, with 15 bases between the two ends. The chain's CDR3 is CASSLAGNSGAQPQHF. The CDR3 nucleotides read TGTGCCAGCAGCTTAGCCGGAAACTCAGGGGCTCAGCCCCAGCATTTT.

This sequence joins TRBV30 and TRBJ1-5; D gene unclear. Trimming removed 3 bases from V and 4 bases from J, with 16 bases in between. The germline gives CDR1 GTSNPN, CDR2 SVGIG (reference sequence). The CDR3 contains 15 residues. The CDR3 here is CAWSRQESWNQPQHF. The CDR3 coding sequence is TGTGCCTGGAGCAGACAAGAGTCATGGAATCAGCCCCAGCATTTT.

CDR3 nucleotide sequence: TGTGCCAGCAGGGACGGGACTAGCGGAGACAATGAGCAGTTCTTC. Translating gives CASRDGTSGDNEQFF. The chain combines TRBV6-5 with TRBJ2-1, with 11 nucleotides matching TRBD2. CDR1 and CDR2 from the germline V gene are MNHEY and SVGAGI. This CDR3 contains 15 residues. The trim removed 6 bases at V and 5 bases at J, leaving 6 bases unmatched.

The gene calls are TRBV29-1 and TRBJ1-2, with TRBD1 identical over 11 bases. The CDR3 runs to 15 residues. Losses at the gene ends were 0 bases for V and 3 bases for J; bases not matched to a gene: 3. Germline assignment: CDR1 SQVTM and CDR2 ANQGSEA. The CDR3 protein is CSVEDWTGGDYGYTF. The CDR3, as DNA: TGCAGCGTTGAAGATTGGACAGGGGGCGACTATGGCTACACCTTC.

J is TRBJ2-3 and V is TRBV19, with 11 bases lining up with TRBD1. CDR1 LNHDA and CDR2 SQIVND come from the germline V gene (reference sequence). The CDR3 runs 17 residues. J lost 4 bases, V lost 2 bases, and 8 bases had no gene match. CDR3 DNA: TGTGCCAGTAGTATACACCCACCGGGACAGGGGGCAGATACGCAGTATTTT. Its translation: CASSIHPPGQGADTQYF.

The chain uses TRBV6-5 and TRBJ1-5; 8 nucleotides agree with TRBD1. Trimming at V came to 8 bases and at J to 1 base, leaving 1 base not matched to a gene. The length of the CDR3 is 13 residues. Per germline, CDR1 MNHEY and CDR2 SVGAGI. CDR3: CASGTGSNQPQHF. The CDR3 DNA reads as TGTGCCAGCGGGACAGGCAGCAATCAGCCCCAGCATTTT.

J is TRBJ2-5 and V is TRBV5-4, with TRBD2 matching over 8 bases. The V gene end was trimmed by 3 bases and the J gene end by 5 bases; junction bases not matched to a gene: 9. This CDR3 is 15 amino acids long. Germline CDR1 and CDR2: SGHNT and YYREEE (reference sequence). The CDR3 sequence is CASSSQSGGGETQYF. The CDR3 DNA reads as TGTGCCAGCAGCTCCCAAAGCGGGGGTGGGGAGACCCAGTACTTC.

V is TRBV5-1 and J is TRBJ1-5, with D possibly TRBD1 on 6 matching bases. The CDR3 consists of 14 residues. Germline loops: CDR1 SGHRS, CDR2 YFSETQ. The V gene lost 2 bases and the J gene lost 5 bases, with 11 bases spanning the gap. The CDR3 sequence is CASSLGGTDQPQHF. In DNA form, the CDR3 reads TGCGCCAGCAGCTTAGGGGGAACGGATCAGCCCCAGCATTTT.